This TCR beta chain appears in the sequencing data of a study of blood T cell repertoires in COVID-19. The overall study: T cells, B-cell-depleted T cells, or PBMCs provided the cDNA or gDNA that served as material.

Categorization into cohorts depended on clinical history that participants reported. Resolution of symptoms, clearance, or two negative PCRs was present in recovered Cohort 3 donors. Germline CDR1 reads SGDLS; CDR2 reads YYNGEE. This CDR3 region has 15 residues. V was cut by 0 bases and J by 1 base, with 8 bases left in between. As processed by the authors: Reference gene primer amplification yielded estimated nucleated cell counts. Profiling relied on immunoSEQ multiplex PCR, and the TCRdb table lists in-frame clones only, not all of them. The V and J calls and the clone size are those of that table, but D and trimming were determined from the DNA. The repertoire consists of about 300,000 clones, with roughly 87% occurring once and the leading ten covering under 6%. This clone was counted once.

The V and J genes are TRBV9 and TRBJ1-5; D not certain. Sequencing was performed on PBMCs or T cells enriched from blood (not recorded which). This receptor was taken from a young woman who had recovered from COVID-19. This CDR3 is CASSVGATSNQPQHF. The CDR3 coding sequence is TGTGCCAGCAGCGTAGGGGCCACCAGCAATCAGCCCCAGCATTTT.